This TCR beta chain was recovered during a study of radiation and T cells in renal cell carcinoma. General study results and limits: From baseline, blood top tumor clonotypes peaked at 2 weeks post-radiation.

Described time point: blood 4 weeks post-SBRT, at nephrectomy. Treatment described: 15 Gy SBRT to primary tumor, nephrectomy 4 weeks later. The patient's renal cell carcinoma had clear cell pathology. Regarding this clone: What it binds is not known.

The repertoire was sequenced with immunoSEQ multiplex PCR; TCRdb's copy has only in-frame clones and lacks some. The sample yields about 34,000 clones, 81% seen once. CDR1 and CDR2 from the germline V gene are MNHEY and SMNVEV (reference sequence). With V trimmed by 4 bases and J by 4 bases, 11 bases remained unmatched. The CDR3 spans 16 residues. Sequenced material: blood, taken from a patient whose treatment included radiotherapy and nephrectomy. This sequence was found in a man between 60 and 75 years old with renal cell carcinoma. This chain uses TRBV27 with TRBJ2-7, with 9 bases that match TRBD2. The DNA of the CDR3 is TGTGCCAGCAGTTCCCCGGGACTAGCTTTCCCTTACGAGCAGTACTTC. Residues: CASSSPGLAFPYEQYF.